This TCR beta chain was captured by sequencing in a study of cytomegalovirus exposure and HLA in healthy donors. A remark on this clone: Its antigen is unidentified.

60 Vbeta and 13 Jbeta primers were used in PCR. Measured with immunoSEQ multiplex PCR; TCRdb has only the in-frame clones, and not every one. The data hold 29,000 or so clones, with less than 70% observed a single time. The V end was cut by 4 bases, the J end by 0 bases, with 7 bases between. The CDR3 spans 15 residues. Germline values: CDR1 SGHTA, CDR2 FQGNSA. The study, taken as a whole, reports: Previously analyzed data showed that most TCR beta V segments were productive at a frequency of about 87% or about 30%. A later analysis revealed that TCR association rates differed between HLA loci, peaking at DRB1 and bottoming out at HLA-C. In a later analysis, specific HLA alleles were associated with approximately 16,000 TCR beta sequences at a 0.05 false discovery rate. Solely CMV serostatus was available to characterize immune exposure.

The sample comprised PBMCs. This TCR was recovered from a male donor in good health and CMV-seropositive. The V and J genes are TRBV7-2 and TRBJ2-6; D perhaps matches TRBD2 (6 bases). DNA for the CDR3: TGTGCCAGCAGCTCCGGGGGCTCTGGGGCCAACGTCCTGACTTTC. Protein sequence: CASSSGGSGANVLTF.